Included here is one T cell receptor beta chain sequence, with context. Its antigen remains unknown. Trimming left V 1 base short and J 7 bases short, with 14 bases between. The V gene's germline CDR1 is SEHNR and CDR2 FQNEAQ (reference sequence). This CDR3 region has 14 residues. The data originate from a study of CD8 T cells in ankylosing spondylitis. Study-wide findings and caveats: A TCR beta motif of fewer than ten highly homologous variants appeared characteristic of ankylosing spondylitis blood. Reportedly, disease-linked clones are significantly enriched in ankylosing spondylitis patients' matched synovial fluid.

Quantitative barcoded 5'-RACE was used to prepare TCR beta libraries. TCRdb fed the 5' RACE reads into MiXCR, producing one record per CDR3 protein. The profile covers 200,000 to 250,000 distinct CDR3 sequences, with approximately 7.3% appearing a single time and about 14% taken by the ten largest. What was sequenced was blood, either unsorted or a sorted T cell fraction (not recorded which). V usage is TRBV7-9 and J usage is TRBJ2-7; D gene unclear. The TCR was taken from a male donor with ankylosing spondylitis. CDR3 residues: CASSLVLGIGEQYF. DNA of the CDR3: TGTGCCAGCAGCTTAGTCCTGGGGATAGGGGAGCAGTACTTC.